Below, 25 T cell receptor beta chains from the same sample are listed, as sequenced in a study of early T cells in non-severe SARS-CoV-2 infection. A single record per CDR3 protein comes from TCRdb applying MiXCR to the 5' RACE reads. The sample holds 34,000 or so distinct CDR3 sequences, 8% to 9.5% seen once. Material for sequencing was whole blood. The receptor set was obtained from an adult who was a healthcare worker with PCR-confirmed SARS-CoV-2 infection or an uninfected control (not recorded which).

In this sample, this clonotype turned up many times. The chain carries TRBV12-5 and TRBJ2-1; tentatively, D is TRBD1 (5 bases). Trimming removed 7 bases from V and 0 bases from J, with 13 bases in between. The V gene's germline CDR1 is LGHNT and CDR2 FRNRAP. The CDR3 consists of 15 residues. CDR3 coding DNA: TGTGCTAGTGCCCCTGACAGTAGCTCCTACAATGAGCAGTTCTTC. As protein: CASAPDSSSYNEQFF.

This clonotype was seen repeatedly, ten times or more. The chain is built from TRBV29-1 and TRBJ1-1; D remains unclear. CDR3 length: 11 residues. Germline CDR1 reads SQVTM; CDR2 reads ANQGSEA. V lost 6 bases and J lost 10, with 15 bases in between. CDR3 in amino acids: CSVDEGPRAFF. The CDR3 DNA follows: TGCAGCGTCGACGAAGGGCCGAGAGCTTTCTTT. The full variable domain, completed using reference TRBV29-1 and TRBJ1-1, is SAVISQKPSRDICQRGTSLTIQCQVDSQVTMMFWYRQQPGQSLTLIATANQGSEATYESGFVIDKFPISRPNLTFSTLTVSNMSPEDSSIYLCSVDEGPRAFFGQGTRLTVV.

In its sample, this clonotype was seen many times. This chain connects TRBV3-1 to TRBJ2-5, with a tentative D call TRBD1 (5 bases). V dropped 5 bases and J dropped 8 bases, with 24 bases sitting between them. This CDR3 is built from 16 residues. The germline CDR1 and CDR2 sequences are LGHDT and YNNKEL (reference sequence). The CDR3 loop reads CASSYETVSSQGTQYF. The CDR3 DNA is TGTGCCAGCAGCTACGAGACAGTTAGTTCTCAAGGAACCCAGTACTTC.

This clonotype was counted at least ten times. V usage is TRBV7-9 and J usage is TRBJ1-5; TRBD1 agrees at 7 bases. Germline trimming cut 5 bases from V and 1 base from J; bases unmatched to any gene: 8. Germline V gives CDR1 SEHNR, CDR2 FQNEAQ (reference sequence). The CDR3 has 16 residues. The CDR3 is CASSEDRVSSNQPQHF. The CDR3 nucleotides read TGTGCCAGCAGCGAAGACAGGGTTTCGAGCAATCAGCCCCAGCATTTT.

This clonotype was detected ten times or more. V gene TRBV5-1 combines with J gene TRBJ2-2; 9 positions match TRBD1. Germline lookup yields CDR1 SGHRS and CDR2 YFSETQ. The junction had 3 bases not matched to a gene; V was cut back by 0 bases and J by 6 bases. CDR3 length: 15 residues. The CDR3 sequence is CASSLEGQGAGELFF. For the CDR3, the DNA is TGCGCCAGCAGCTTGGAGGGACAGGGAGCCGGGGAGCTGTTTTTT.

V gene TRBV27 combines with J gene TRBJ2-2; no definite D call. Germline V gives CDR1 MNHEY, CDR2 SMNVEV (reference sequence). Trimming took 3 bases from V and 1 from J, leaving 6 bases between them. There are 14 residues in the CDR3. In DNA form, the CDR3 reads TGTGCCAGCAGTTTTCTAGGGAACACCGGGGAGCTGTTTTTT. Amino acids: CASSFLGNTGELFF.

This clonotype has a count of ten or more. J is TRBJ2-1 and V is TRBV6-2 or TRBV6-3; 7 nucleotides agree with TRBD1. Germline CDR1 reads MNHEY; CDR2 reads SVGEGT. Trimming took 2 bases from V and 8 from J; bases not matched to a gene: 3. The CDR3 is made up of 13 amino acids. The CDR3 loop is CASSYTGADEQFF. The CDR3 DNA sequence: TGTGCCAGCAGTTACACAGGGGCAGATGAGCAGTTCTTC.

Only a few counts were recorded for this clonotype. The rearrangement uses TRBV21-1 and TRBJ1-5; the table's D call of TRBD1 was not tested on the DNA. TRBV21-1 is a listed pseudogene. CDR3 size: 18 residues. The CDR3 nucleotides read TGTGCCAGCAGCAAAGAGGGTAACAGGGGGCGACGCAATCAGCCCCAGCATTTT. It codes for CASSKEGNRGRRNQPQHF.

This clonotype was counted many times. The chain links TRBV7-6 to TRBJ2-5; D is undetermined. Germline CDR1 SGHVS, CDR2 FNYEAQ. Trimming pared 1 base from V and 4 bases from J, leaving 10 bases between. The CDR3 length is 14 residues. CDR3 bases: TGTGCCAGCAGCTTAGGACACCTCCCAGAGACCCAGTACTTC. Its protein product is CASSLGHLPETQYF.

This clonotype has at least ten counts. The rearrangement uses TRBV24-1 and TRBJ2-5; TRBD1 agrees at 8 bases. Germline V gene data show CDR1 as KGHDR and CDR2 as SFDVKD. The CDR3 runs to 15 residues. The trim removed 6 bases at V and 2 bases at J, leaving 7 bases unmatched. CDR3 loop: CATSPGTGVQETQYF. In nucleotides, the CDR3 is TGTGCCACCAGTCCCGGGACAGGAGTTCAAGAGACCCAGTACTTC.

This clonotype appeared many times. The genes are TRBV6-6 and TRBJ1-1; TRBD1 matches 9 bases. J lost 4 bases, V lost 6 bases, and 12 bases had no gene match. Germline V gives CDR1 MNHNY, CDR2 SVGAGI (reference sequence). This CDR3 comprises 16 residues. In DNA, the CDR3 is TGTGCCAGCAGGGACAGGGGAAGGGGTGCGGGCACTGAAGCTTTCTTT. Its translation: CASRDRGRGAGTEAFF.

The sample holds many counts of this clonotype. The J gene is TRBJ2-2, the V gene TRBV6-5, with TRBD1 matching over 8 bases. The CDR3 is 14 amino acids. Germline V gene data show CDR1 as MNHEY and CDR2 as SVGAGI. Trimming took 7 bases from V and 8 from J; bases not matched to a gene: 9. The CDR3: CASTQDRVGGELFF. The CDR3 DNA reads TGTGCCAGCACCCAGGACAGGGTCGGGGGGGAGCTGTTTTTT.

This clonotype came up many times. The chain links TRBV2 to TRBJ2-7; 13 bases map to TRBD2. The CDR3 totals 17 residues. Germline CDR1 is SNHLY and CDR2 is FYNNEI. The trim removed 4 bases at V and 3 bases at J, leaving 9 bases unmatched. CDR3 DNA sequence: TGTGCCAGCAGTGGGGTGGGACTAGCGGGGTCCTACTACGAGCAGTACTTC. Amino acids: CASSGVGLAGSYYEQYF.

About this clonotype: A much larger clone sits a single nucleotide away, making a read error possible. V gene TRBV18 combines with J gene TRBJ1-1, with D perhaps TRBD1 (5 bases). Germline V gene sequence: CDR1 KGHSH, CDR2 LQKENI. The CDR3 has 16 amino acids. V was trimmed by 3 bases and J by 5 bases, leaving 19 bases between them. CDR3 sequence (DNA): TGTGCCAGCTCACCTAATACAGCAATCGGGGGGACTGAAGCTTTCTTT. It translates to CASSPNTAIGGTEAFF.

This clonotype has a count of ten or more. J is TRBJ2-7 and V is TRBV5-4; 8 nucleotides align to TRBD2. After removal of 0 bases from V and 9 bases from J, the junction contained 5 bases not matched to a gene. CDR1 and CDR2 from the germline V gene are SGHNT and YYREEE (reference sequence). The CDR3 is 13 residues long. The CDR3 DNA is TGTGCCAGCAGCTTGGAGACTAGCGTCCGGCAGTACTTC. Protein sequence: CASSLETSVRQYF.

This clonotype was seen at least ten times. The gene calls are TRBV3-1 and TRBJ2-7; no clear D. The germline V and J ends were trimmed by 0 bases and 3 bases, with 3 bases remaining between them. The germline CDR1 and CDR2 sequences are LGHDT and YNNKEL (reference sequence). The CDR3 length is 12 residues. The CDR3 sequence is CASSQDSYEQYF. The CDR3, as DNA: TGTGCCAGCAGCCAAGACAGCTACGAGCAGTACTTC.

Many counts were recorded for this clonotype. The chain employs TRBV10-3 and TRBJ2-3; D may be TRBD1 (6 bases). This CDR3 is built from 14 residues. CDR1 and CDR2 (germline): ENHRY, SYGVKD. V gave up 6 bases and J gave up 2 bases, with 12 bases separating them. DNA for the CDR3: TGTGCCATCAGGGTAGGGGGTGACACAGATACGCAGTATTTT. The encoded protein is CAIRVGGDTDTQYF.

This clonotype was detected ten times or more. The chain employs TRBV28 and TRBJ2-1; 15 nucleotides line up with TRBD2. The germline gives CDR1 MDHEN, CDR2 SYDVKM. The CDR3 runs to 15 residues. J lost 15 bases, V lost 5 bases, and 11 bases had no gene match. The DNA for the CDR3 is TGTGCCAGCAGTCCGGGACTAGCGGGGGGCTCGAAGCGGTTCTTC. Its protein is CASSPGLAGGSKRFF.

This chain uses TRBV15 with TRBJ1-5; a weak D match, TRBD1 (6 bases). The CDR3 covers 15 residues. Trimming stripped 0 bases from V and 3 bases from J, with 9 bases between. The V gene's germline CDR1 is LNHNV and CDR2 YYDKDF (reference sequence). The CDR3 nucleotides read TGTGCCACCAGCAGAGATACAGGGTACAATCAGCCCCAGCATTTT. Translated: CATSRDTGYNQPQHF.

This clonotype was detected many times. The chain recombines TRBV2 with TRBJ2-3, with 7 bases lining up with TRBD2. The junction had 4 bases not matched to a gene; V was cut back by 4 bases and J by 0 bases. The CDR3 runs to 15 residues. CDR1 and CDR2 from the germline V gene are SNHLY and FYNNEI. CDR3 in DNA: TGTGCCAGCAGTGGGCCTAGCGGTAGCACAGATACGCAGTATTTT. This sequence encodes CASSGPSGSTDTQYF.

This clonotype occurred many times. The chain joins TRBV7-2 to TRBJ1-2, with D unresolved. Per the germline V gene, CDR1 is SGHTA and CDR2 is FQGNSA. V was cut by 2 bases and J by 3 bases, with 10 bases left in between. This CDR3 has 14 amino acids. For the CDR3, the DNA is TGTGCCAGCAGCTTACCGATGCCTTACTATGGCTACACCTTC. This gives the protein CASSLPMPYYGYTF.

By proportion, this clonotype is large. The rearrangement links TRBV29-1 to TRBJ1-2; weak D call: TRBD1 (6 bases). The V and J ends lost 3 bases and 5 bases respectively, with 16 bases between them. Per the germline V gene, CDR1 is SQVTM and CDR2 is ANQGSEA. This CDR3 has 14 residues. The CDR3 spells CSVDTGRVKYGYTF. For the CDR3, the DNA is TGCAGCGTTGATACAGGGCGGGTAAAGTATGGCTACACCTTC.

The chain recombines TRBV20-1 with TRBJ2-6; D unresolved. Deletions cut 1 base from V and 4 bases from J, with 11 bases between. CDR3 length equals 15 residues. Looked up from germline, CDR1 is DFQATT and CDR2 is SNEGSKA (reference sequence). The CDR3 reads CSARVVLDGANVLTF. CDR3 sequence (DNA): TGCAGTGCTAGAGTGGTATTGGACGGGGCCAACGTCCTGACTTTC.

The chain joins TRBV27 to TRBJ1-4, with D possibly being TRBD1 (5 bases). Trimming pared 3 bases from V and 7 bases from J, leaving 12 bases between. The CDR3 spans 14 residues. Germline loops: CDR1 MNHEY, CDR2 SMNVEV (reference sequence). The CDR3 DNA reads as TGTGCCAGCAGTTTCGGGACGCCTATTGAAAAACTGTTTTTT. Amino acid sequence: CASSFGTPIEKLFF.

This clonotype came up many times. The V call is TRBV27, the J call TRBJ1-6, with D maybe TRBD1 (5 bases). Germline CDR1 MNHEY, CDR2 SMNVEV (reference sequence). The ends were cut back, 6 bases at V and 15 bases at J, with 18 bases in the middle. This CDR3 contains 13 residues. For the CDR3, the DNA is TGTGCCAGCAGCACTTCCGGGACGGCGAGCCTCCACTTT. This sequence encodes CASSTSGTASLHF.